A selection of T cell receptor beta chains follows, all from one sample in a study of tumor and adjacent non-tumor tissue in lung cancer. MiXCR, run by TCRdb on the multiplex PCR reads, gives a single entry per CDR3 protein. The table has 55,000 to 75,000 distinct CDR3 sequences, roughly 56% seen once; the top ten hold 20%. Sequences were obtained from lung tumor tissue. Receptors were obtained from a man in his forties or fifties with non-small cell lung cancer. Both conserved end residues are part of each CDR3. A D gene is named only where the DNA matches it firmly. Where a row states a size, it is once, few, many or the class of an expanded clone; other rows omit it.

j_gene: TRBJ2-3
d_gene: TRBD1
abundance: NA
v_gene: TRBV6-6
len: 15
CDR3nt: TGTGCCAGCAGACCCGGACAGGGCAACACAGATACACAGTATTTT
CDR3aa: CASRPGQGNTDTQYF

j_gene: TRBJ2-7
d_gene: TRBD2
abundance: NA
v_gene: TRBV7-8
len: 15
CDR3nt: TGTACCAGCAGCGTAACTAGCGGGACCATCTATGAGCAGTACTTC
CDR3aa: CTSSVTSGTIYEQYF

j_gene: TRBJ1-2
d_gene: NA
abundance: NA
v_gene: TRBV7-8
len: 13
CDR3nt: TGTGCCAGTAGTCCGGGACGCGACTATGTCTACACCTTC
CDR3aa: CASSPGRDYVYTF

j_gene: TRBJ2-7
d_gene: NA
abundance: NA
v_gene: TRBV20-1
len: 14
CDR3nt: TGCAGTGCACTCACTAGTGGGGGCGTCTGGGAGCTGTACTTC
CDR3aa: CSALTSGGVWELYF

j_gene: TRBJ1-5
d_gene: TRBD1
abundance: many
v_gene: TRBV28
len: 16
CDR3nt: TGTGCCAGCAGTCCCGGACAGGGGGCGACCTATCAGCCCCAGCATTTT
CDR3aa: CASSPGQGATYQPQHF

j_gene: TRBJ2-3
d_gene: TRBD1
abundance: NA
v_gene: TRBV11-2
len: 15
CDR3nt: TGTGCCAGCAGCCCGACAGGGTTTGGCATAGATACGCAGTATTTT
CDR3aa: CASSPTGFGIDTQYF

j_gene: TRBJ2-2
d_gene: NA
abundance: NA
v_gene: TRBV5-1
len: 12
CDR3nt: TGCGCCAGCAGTCTTAACATCGGGGAGCTGTTTTTT
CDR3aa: CASSLNIGELFF

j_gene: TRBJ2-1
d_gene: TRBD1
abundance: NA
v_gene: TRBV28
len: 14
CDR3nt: TGTGCCAACATGGACAGGGGGCACAGGAATGAGCAGTTCTTC
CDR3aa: CANMDRGHRNEQFF

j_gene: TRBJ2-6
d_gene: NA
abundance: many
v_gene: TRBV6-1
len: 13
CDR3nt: TGTGCCAGTCAGATCTCTGGGGCCAACGTCCTGACTTTC
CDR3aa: CASQISGANVLTF

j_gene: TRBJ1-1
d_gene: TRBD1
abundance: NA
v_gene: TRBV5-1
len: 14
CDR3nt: TGCGCCAGCAGCTCCTCGACAGGGGACACTGAAGCTTTCTTT
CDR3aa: CASSSSTGDTEAFF

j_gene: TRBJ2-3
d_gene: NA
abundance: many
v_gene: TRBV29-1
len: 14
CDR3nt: TGCAGCGTTGCGGGCCCACGGAGCGCAGATACGCAGTATTTT
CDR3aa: CSVAGPRSADTQYF

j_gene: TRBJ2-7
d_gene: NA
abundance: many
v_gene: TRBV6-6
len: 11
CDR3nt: TGTGCCAGCAGTGGCCCGAACGAGCAGTACTTC
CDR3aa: CASSGPNEQYF

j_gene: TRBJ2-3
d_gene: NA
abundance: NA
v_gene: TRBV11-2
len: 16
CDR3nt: TGTGCCAGCAGCCCCGCGGGATTAGCCGGAACAGATACGCCGTATTTT
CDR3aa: CASSPAGLAGTDTPYF

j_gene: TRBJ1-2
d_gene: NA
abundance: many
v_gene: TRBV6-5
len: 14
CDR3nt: TGTGCCAGCAGTTACGGGGGTCCATGGGGGGGCTACACCTTC
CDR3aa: CASSYGGPWGGYTF

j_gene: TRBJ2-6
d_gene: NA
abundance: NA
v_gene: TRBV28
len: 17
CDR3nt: TGTGCCAGCGGTCTTAGGGGGGTACGCTCTGGGGCCAACGCCCTGACTTTC
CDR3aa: CASGLRGVRSGANALTF

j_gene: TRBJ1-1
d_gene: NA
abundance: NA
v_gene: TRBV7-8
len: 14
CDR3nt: TGTGCCAGCTCCCTCTTGGGAAGAGGCACTGAAGCTTTCTTT
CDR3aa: CASSLLGRGTEAFF

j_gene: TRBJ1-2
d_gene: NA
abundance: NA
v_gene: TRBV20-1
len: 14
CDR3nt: TGCAGTGCTAGAGTTTCGGGGACCGCCTATGGCTTCACCTTC
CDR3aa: CSARVSGTAYGFTF

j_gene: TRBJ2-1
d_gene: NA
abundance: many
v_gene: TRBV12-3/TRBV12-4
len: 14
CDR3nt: TGTGCCAGCAGTTGGACAGCCTCCTACAATGAGCAGTTCTTC
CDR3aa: CASSWTASYNEQFF

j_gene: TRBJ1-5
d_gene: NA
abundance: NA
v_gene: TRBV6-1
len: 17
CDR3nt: TGTGTCAGCATTGGGATATCGCGAGACGGGGGCTATCAGCCCCAGCATTTT
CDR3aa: CVSIGISRDGGYQPQHF

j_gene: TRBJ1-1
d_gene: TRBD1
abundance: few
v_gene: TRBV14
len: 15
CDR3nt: TGTGCCAGCAGCCAAGATGGGGACAGGAGGGCTGAAGCTTTCTTT
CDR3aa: CASSQDGDRRAEAFF

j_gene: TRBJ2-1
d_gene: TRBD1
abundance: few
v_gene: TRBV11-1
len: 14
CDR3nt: TGTGCCAGCAGCTTAGAACGGACAGGCAATGAGCGGCTCTTC
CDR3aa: CASSLERTGNERLF

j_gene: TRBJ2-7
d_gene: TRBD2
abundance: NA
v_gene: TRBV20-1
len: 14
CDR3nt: TGTAGTGCTGAGGGACTAGCGGATGACTACGAGCAGTACTTC
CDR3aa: CSAEGLADDYEQYF